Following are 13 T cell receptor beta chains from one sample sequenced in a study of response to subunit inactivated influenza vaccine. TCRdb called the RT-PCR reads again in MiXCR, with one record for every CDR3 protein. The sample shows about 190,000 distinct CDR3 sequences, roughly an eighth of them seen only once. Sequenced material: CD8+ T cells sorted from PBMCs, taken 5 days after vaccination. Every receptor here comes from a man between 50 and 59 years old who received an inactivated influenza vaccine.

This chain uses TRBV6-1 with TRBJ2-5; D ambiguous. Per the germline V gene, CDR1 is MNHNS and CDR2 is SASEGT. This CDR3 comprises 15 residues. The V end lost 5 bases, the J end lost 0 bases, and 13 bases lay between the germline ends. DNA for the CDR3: TGTGCCAGCAGTCTGGGTCTAAAGTACCAAGAGACCCAGTACTTC. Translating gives CASSLGLKYQETQYF.

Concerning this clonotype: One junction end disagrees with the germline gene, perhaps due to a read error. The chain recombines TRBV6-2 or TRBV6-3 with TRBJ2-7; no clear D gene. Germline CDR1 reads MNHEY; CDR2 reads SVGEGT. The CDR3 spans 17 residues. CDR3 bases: TGTGCCAGCAGTTACTCCCTGCAGCGTGGATTCTCCAACGAGCAGTACTTC. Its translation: CASSYSLQRGFSNEQYF.

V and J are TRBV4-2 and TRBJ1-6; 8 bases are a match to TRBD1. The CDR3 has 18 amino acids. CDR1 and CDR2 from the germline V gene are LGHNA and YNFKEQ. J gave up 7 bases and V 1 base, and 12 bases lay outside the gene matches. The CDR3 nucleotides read TGTGCCAGCAGCCAAGGCGCGACAGGGGAGAGGGGCAATTCACCCCTCCACTTT. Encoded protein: CASSQGATGERGNSPLHF.

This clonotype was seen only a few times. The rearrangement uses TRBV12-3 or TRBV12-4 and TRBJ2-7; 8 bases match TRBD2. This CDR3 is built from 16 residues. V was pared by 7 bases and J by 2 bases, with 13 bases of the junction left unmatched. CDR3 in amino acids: CASNPSGGLRPYEQYF. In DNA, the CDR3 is TGTGCCAGCAACCCGAGCGGGGGCCTCCGACCCTACGAGCAGTACTTC.

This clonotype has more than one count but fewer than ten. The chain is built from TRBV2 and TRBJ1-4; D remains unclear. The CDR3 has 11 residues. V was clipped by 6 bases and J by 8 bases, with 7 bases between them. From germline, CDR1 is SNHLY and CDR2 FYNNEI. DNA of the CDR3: TGTGCCAGCAGGAAAGGGGAAAAACTGTTTTTT. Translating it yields CASRKGEKLFF. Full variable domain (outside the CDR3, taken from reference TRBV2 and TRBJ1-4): EPEVTQTPSHQVTQMGQEVILRCVPISNHLYFYWYRQILGQKVEFLVSFYNNEISEKSEIFDDQFSVERPDGSNFTLKIRSTKLEDSAMYFCASRKGEKLFFGSGTQLSVL.

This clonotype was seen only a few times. Here the CDR3 reads CASSQDWTSGYNEQFF. CDR3 DNA: TGCGCCAGCAGCCAAGATTGGACTAGCGGCTACAATGAGCAGTTCTTC. V gene TRBV4-3 combines with J gene TRBJ2-1; 10 bases fit TRBD2. Germline CDR1 is LGHNA and CDR2 is YSLEER. There are 16 residues in the CDR3. J lost 3 bases, V lost 0 bases, and 2 bases had no gene match.

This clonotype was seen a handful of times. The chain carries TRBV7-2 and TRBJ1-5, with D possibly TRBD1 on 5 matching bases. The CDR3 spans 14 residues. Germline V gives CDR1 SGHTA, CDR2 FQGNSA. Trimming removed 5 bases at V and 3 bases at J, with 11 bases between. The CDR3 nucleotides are TGTGCCAGCAGCCCAAGACAGACCAATCAGCCCCAGCATTTT. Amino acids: CASSPRQTNQPQHF.

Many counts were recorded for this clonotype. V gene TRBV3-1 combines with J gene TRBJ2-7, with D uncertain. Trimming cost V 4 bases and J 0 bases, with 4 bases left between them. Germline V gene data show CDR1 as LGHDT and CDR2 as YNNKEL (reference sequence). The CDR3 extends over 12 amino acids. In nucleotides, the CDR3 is TGTGCCAGCAGCCCGAGCTCCTACGAGCAGTACTTC. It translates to CASSPSSYEQYF.

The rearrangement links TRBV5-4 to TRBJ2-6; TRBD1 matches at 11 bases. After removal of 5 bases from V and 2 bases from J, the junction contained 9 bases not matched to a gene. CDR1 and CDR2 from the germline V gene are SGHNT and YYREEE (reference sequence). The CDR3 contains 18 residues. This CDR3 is CASSVEWGQGAGANVLTF. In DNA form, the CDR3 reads TGTGCCAGCAGTGTGGAATGGGGACAGGGGGCTGGGGCCAACGTCCTGACTTTC. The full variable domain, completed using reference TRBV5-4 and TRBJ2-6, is ETGVTQSPTHLIKTRGQQVTLRCSSQSGHNTVSWYQQALGQGPQFIFQYYREEENGRGNFPPRFSGLQFPNYSSELNVNALELDDSALYLCASSVEWGQGAGANVLTFGAGSRLTVL.

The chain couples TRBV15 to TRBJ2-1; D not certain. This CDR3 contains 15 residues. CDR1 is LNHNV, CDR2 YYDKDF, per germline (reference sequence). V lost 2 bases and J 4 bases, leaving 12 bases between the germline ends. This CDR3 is CATSRQFGGYNEQFF. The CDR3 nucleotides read TGTGCCACCAGCAGACAGTTCGGCGGTTACAATGAGCAGTTCTTC.

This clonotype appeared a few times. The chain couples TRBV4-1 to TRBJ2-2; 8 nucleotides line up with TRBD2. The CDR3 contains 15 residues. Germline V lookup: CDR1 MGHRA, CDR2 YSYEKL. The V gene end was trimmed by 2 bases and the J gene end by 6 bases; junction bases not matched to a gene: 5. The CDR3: CASSQQAGAPGELFF. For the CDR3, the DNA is TGCGCCAGCAGCCAACAAGCGGGGGCCCCCGGGGAGCTGTTTTTT.

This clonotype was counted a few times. The CDR3 DNA sequence: TGTGCCAGCAGCGTAGAGTCGGCTAGCGAGCAGTACTTC. The encoded protein is CASSVESASEQYF. The chain has TRBV9 and TRBJ2-7, with D uncertain. Germline V lookup: CDR1 SGDLS, CDR2 YYNGEE. Deletions cut 0 bases from V and 6 bases from J, with 10 bases between. The length of the CDR3 is 13 residues.

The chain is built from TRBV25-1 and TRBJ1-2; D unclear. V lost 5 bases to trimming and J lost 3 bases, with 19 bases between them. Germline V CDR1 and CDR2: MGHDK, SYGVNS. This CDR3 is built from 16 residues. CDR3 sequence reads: CASSLNPLGEYYGYTF. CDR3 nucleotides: TGTGCCAGCAGTTTGAACCCCCTTGGGGAGTACTATGGCTACACCTTC.